This T cell receptor (beta chain) was sequenced in a study of T cell changes during pregnancy in multiple sclerosis. Repertoires were generated with immunoSEQ multiplex PCR, while TCRdb's copy carries only in-frame clones and drops some. The data contain some 42,000 clones, 70% to 90% of them seen just once; the ten biggest clones take up over 0.85%. CDR3 size: 15 residues. V shed 4 bases and J shed 0 bases, with 12 bases lying between them. Germline-derived CDR1 and CDR2 are LGHNA and YSLEER. The sample was CD4+ T cells from peripheral blood mononuclear cells, taken after pregnancy. The clonotype originates from a female donor with multiple sclerosis, enrolled in a pregnancy study. This chain links TRBV4-3 with TRBJ2-5, with a weak D call TRBD1 (6 bases). For the CDR3, the DNA is TGCGCCAGCAGCCTCGCCTGGGACAACCAAGAGACCCAGTACTTC. It encodes CASSLAWDNQETQYF.